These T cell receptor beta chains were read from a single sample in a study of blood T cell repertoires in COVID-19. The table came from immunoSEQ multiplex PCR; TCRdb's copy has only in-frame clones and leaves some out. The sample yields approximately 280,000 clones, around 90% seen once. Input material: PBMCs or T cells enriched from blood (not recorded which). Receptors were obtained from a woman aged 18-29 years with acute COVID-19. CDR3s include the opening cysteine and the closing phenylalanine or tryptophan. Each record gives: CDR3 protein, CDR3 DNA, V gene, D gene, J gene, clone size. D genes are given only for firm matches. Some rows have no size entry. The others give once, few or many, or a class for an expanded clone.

CDR3: CASSFQGRTAQYF; DNA: TGTGCCAGCAGTTTTCAGGGGCGGACGGCCCAGTACTTC; V: TRBV12-3/TRBV12-4; D: -; J: TRBJ2-5; size: -
CDR3: CASSRQGNSNQPQHF; DNA: TGCGCCAGCAGCCGACAGGGCAATAGCAATCAGCCCCAGCATTTT; V: TRBV4-1; D: TRBD1; J: TRBJ1-5; size: -
CDR3: CASSQDWQGGETQYF; DNA: TGTGCCAGCAGCCAAGATTGGCAGGGAGGGGAGACCCAGTACTTC; V: TRBV3-1/TRBV3-2; D: TRBD2; J: TRBJ2-5; size: -
CDR3: CASRGTGNDEQFF; DNA: TGTGCCAGCCGTGGGACAGGGAACGATGAGCAGTTCTTC; V: TRBV27; D: TRBD1; J: TRBJ2-1; size: -
CDR3: CAISGVPTRHTGELFF; DNA: TGTGCCATCAGTGGTGTCCCGACACGACACACCGGGGAGCTGTTTTTT; V: TRBV10-3; D: -; J: TRBJ2-2; size: -
CDR3: CASSLSGTEFYEQYF; DNA: TGCGCCAGCAGCTTGTCTGGGACAGAGTTCTACGAGCAGTACTTC; V: TRBV5-1; D: TRBD1; J: TRBJ2-7; size: -
CDR3: CASSLFVGGNTEAFF; DNA: TGTGCCAGCAGCTTATTCGTTGGGGGGAATACTGAAGCTTTCTTT; V: TRBV11-2; D: -; J: TRBJ1-1; size: -
CDR3: CASSESRQGYGYTF; DNA: TGCGCCAGCAGTGAGTCGAGACAGGGCTATGGCTACACCTTC; V: TRBV10-1; D: TRBD1; J: TRBJ1-2; size: -
CDR3: CASSLDRAGGRETQYF; DNA: TGTGCCAGCAGCTTAGATCGGGCCGGGGGTCGAGAGACCCAGTACTTC; V: TRBV11-2; D: -; J: TRBJ2-5; size: -
CDR3: CASSTSDTGYGYTF; DNA: TGTGCCAGCTCAACCTCGGACACAGGCTATGGCTACACCTTC; V: TRBV18; D: -; J: TRBJ1-2; size: -
CDR3: CASSLGYSNQPQHF; DNA: TGTGCCAGCAGCCTGGGTTATAGCAATCAGCCCCAGCATTTT; V: TRBV5-5; D: -; J: TRBJ1-5; size: -
CDR3: CASSLLGGSRNTGELFF; DNA: TGTGCCAGCAGCTTGTTAGGCGGGAGCCGGAACACCGGGGAGCTGTTTTTT; V: TRBV5-6; D: TRBD2; J: TRBJ2-2; size: many
CDR3: CASSLRDYYNEQFF; DNA: TGTGCCAGCAGCTTGCGGGACTACTACAATGAGCAGTTCTTC; V: TRBV28; D: TRBD2; J: TRBJ2-1; size: once
CDR3: CASKFVAATNQPQHF; DNA: TGTGCCAGCAAGTTTGTAGCTGCCACCAATCAGCCCCAGCATTTT; V: TRBV27; D: -; J: TRBJ1-5; size: -
CDR3: CASPLRANYGYTF; DNA: TGTGCCAGCCCTCTCCGGGCTAACTATGGCTACACCTTC; V: TRBV18; D: -; J: TRBJ1-2; size: -
CDR3: CASSIDQGGYEQYF; DNA: TGTGCCAGTAGTATAGATCAGGGTGGCTACGAGCAGTACTTC; V: TRBV19; D: -; J: TRBJ2-7; size: once
CDR3: CASSTQGTDTQYF; DNA: TGTGCCAGTAGTACCCAGGGCACAGATACGCAGTATTTT; V: TRBV19; D: -; J: TRBJ2-3; size: -
CDR3: CASWGGSGNTIYF; DNA: TGTGCCAGCTGGGGGGGGAGTGGAAACACCATATATTTT; V: TRBV28; D: -; J: TRBJ1-3; size: -
CDR3: CASSPPGLSLNTGELFF; DNA: TGCGCCAGCAGCCCCCCGGGACTATCCCTAAACACCGGGGAGCTGTTTTTT; V: TRBV4-1; D: TRBD2; J: TRBJ2-2; size: -
CDR3: CASSLRLAGSYEQYF; DNA: TGTGCCAGCAGCCTACGACTAGCGGGGTCCTACGAGCAGTACTTC; V: TRBV28; D: TRBD2; J: TRBJ2-7; size: -
CDR3: CASSQTRVLYTDTQYF; DNA: TGTGCCAGCAGCCAAACTAGGGTTCTCTACACAGATACGCAGTATTTT; V: TRBV7-9; D: -; J: TRBJ2-3; size: -
CDR3: CASSELFPDNSPLHF; DNA: TGTGCCAGCAGTGAGTTGTTCCCAGATAATTCACCCCTCCACTTT; V: TRBV25-1; D: -; J: TRBJ1-6; size: -
CDR3: CATSDLQRTGTETQYF; DNA: TGTGCCACCAGTGACCTGCAGAGGACAGGGACAGAGACCCAGTACTTC; V: TRBV24-1; D: TRBD1; J: TRBJ2-5; size: once